These T cell receptor beta chains were read from a single sample in a study of blood T cell repertoires in COVID-19. Libraries were prepared by immunoSEQ multiplex PCR; TCRdb keeps only in-frame clonotypes and omits some of them. The sample lists about 300,000 clones, approximately 83% occurring once. Sequenced material: peripheral blood. The receptors originated from a human donor in a cohort sampled during active COVID-19. Each CDR3 is given with its conserved first and last residue. A D gene is named only where the DNA matches it firmly. The size field is filled for only some rows; it gives once, few, many or a size class.

V gene: TRBV7-9; D gene: NA; clone size: few; J gene: TRBJ1-1; CDR3 protein: CASSLASGTEAFF; CDR3 DNA: TGTGCCAGCAGCTTAGCTTCGGGCACTGAAGCTTTCTTT
V gene: TRBV6-5; D gene: NA; clone size: NA; J gene: TRBJ1-4; CDR3 protein: CASAGGWREKLFF; CDR3 DNA: TGTGCCAGCGCCGGGGGATGGAGGGAAAAACTGTTTTTT
V gene: TRBV14; D gene: NA; clone size: NA; J gene: TRBJ2-5; CDR3 protein: CASSQGVETQYF; CDR3 DNA: TGTGCCAGCAGCCAAGGAGTAGAGACCCAGTACTTC
V gene: TRBV7-9; D gene: NA; clone size: NA; J gene: TRBJ1-4; CDR3 protein: CASSFSGEKLFF; CDR3 DNA: TGTGCCAGCAGCTTTTCGGGGGAAAAACTGTTTTTT
V gene: TRBV3-1/TRBV3-2; D gene: NA; clone size: NA; J gene: TRBJ1-2; CDR3 protein: CASSPGDYGYTF; CDR3 DNA: TGTGCCAGCAGCCCAGGTGATTATGGCTACACCTTC
V gene: TRBV5-1; D gene: TRBD1; clone size: NA; J gene: TRBJ1-1; CDR3 protein: CASRWGQGTDTEAFF; CDR3 DNA: TGCGCCAGCCGGTGGGGACAGGGGACGGACACTGAAGCTTTCTTT
V gene: TRBV11-2; D gene: NA; clone size: NA; J gene: TRBJ1-1; CDR3 protein: CASASSLGLTEAFF; CDR3 DNA: TGTGCCAGCGCGTCATCGTTGGGACTAACTGAAGCTTTCTTT
V gene: TRBV3-1/TRBV3-2; D gene: TRBD1; clone size: NA; J gene: TRBJ2-7; CDR3 protein: CASSPGQGLGEQYF; CDR3 DNA: TGTGCCAGCAGCCCCGGACAGGGGTTGGGCGAGCAGTACTTC
V gene: TRBV28; D gene: NA; clone size: NA; J gene: TRBJ1-2; CDR3 protein: CASSTLMEGYTF; CDR3 DNA: TGTGCCAGCAGTACCCTAATGGAGGGCTACACCTTC
V gene: TRBV28; D gene: NA; clone size: once; J gene: TRBJ2-2; CDR3 protein: CASSLTGVDTGELFF; CDR3 DNA: TGTGCCAGCAGTCTAACGGGAGTGGACACCGGGGAGCTGTTTTTT
V gene: TRBV2; D gene: NA; clone size: NA; J gene: TRBJ1-2; CDR3 protein: CASSISQVDYGYTF; CDR3 DNA: TGTGCCAGCAGCATCTCACAGGTGGACTATGGCTACACCTTC
V gene: TRBV2; D gene: TRBD2; clone size: NA; J gene: TRBJ2-2; CDR3 protein: CASSVGLAGKNTGELFF; CDR3 DNA: TGTGCCAGCAGTGTGGGTCTAGCGGGAAAGAACACCGGGGAGCTGTTTTTT
V gene: TRBV5-1; D gene: NA; clone size: few; J gene: TRBJ2-1; CDR3 protein: CASSLVGGKGNEQFF; CDR3 DNA: TGCGCCAGCAGCTTGGTCGGGGGAAAGGGCAATGAGCAGTTCTTC
V gene: TRBV19; D gene: NA; clone size: NA; J gene: TRBJ1-6; CDR3 protein: CASSMPSGGRTYNSPLHF; CDR3 DNA: TGTGCCAGTAGTATGCCATCGGGGGGAAGGACCTATAATTCACCCCTCCACTTT
V gene: TRBV5-1; D gene: NA; clone size: once; J gene: TRBJ1-2; CDR3 protein: CASSFGGSPYGYTF; CDR3 DNA: TGCGCCAGCAGCTTCGGAGGGTCTCCCTATGGCTACACCTTC
V gene: TRBV6-5; D gene: TRBD1; clone size: NA; J gene: TRBJ1-5; CDR3 protein: CASSRDRGQPQHF; CDR3 DNA: TGTGCCAGCAGTCGGGACAGGGGGCAGCCCCAGCATTTT
V gene: TRBV4-1; D gene: NA; clone size: NA; J gene: TRBJ1-3; CDR3 protein: CASSLLYGNTIYF; CDR3 DNA: TGCGCCAGCAGCCTCCTCTACGGAAACACCATATATTTT
V gene: TRBV15; D gene: NA; clone size: once; J gene: TRBJ1-1; CDR3 protein: CATSRAPDSEAFF; CDR3 DNA: TGTGCCACCAGCAGAGCCCCGGACAGTGAAGCTTTCTTT
V gene: TRBV7-2; D gene: NA; clone size: NA; J gene: TRBJ2-1; CDR3 protein: CASRQYLELYNEQFF; CDR3 DNA: TGTGCCAGCAGACAGTACTTAGAACTTTACAATGAGCAGTTCTTC
V gene: TRBV6-6; D gene: NA; clone size: NA; J gene: TRBJ1-6; CDR3 protein: CASSYDSSRPLHF; CDR3 DNA: TGTGCCAGCAGTTACGACAGCTCACGTCCCCTCCACTTT
V gene: TRBV4-2; D gene: NA; clone size: NA; J gene: TRBJ2-2; CDR3 protein: CASSQTQGRFGELFF; CDR3 DNA: TGTGCCAGCAGCCAAACGCAGGGGCGATTCGGGGAGCTGTTTTTT
V gene: TRBV6-5; D gene: TRBD1; clone size: NA; J gene: TRBJ2-7; CDR3 protein: CASSLGTGAYEQYF; CDR3 DNA: TGTGCCAGCAGTTTAGGGACAGGAGCCTACGAGCAGTACTTC
V gene: TRBV7-9; D gene: NA; clone size: NA; J gene: TRBJ2-3; CDR3 protein: CASSKELATYTDTQYF; CDR3 DNA: TGTGCCAGCAGCAAAGAGCTAGCTACGTACACAGATACGCAGTATTTT
V gene: TRBV7-6; D gene: NA; clone size: NA; J gene: TRBJ2-2; CDR3 protein: CASSLSGTGELFF; CDR3 DNA: TGTGCCAGCAGTCTTAGCGGCACCGGGGAGCTGTTTTTT
V gene: TRBV5-6; D gene: NA; clone size: NA; J gene: TRBJ1-2; CDR3 protein: CASSLVRVYTF; CDR3 DNA: TGTGCCAGCAGCTTGGTCAGGGTCTACACCTTC
V gene: TRBV15; D gene: TRBD2; clone size: NA; J gene: TRBJ2-3; CDR3 protein: CATSRAPGLAGYTQYF; CDR3 DNA: TGTGCCACCAGCAGAGCGCCCGGACTAGCGGGCTATACGCAGTATTTT
V gene: TRBV6-6; D gene: TRBD2; clone size: NA; J gene: TRBJ2-5; CDR3 protein: CASRKTSGVQETQYF; CDR3 DNA: TGTGCCAGCAGGAAGACTAGCGGGGTTCAAGAGACCCAGTACTTC
V gene: TRBV19; D gene: TRBD2; clone size: once; J gene: TRBJ2-1; CDR3 protein: CASGKLAGGGNEQFF; CDR3 DNA: TGTGCCAGTGGGAAACTAGCGGGAGGGGGTAATGAGCAGTTCTTC
V gene: TRBV27; D gene: TRBD2; clone size: NA; J gene: TRBJ2-5; CDR3 protein: CASSLARGGVGETQYF; CDR3 DNA: TGTGCCAGCAGTTTAGCCCGGGGAGGGGTGGGGGAGACCCAGTACTTC
V gene: TRBV27; D gene: NA; clone size: NA; J gene: TRBJ1-6; CDR3 protein: CASSQGWFEASPLHF; CDR3 DNA: TGTGCCAGCAGTCAGGGTTGGTTTGAGGCTTCACCCCTCCACTTT
V gene: TRBV12-2; D gene: NA; clone size: NA; J gene: TRBJ2-4; CDR3 protein: CASRTTSGILLAKNIQYF; CDR3 DNA: TGTGCAAGTCGCACCACTAGCGGGATATTACTAGCCAAAAACATTCAGTACTTC
V gene: TRBV7-3; D gene: NA; clone size: NA; J gene: TRBJ2-1; CDR3 protein: CASSLKPRDSSSYNEQFF; CDR3 DNA: TGTGCCAGCAGCTTAAAGCCCCGAGACAGTAGCTCCTACAATGAGCAGTTCTTC
V gene: TRBV29-1; D gene: TRBD1; clone size: NA; J gene: TRBJ1-2; CDR3 protein: CSVIMGQHTNRYTF; CDR3 DNA: TGCAGCGTAATAATGGGACAGCACACCAATCGCTACACCTTC
V gene: TRBV30; D gene: NA; clone size: NA; J gene: TRBJ1-1; CDR3 protein: CAWSVRGLPKNTEAFF; CDR3 DNA: TGTGCCTGGAGTGTACGCGGCCTCCCGAAGAACACTGAAGCTTTCTTT
V gene: TRBV7-9; D gene: NA; clone size: NA; J gene: TRBJ1-2; CDR3 protein: CASSPSANYGYTF; CDR3 DNA: TGTGCCAGCAGCCCTTCTGCTAACTATGGCTACACCTTC
V gene: TRBV14; D gene: TRBD2; clone size: once; J gene: TRBJ2-1; CDR3 protein: CASSQTGLALYNEQFF; CDR3 DNA: TGTGCCAGCAGCCAGACGGGACTAGCCCTTTACAATGAGCAGTTCTTC
V gene: TRBV5-1; D gene: TRBD1; clone size: NA; J gene: TRBJ1-2; CDR3 protein: CASSWGGVRGRSYGYTF; CDR3 DNA: TGCGCCAGCAGCTGGGGTGGTGTCAGGGGGCGCTCCTATGGCTACACCTTC
V gene: TRBV28; D gene: NA; clone size: NA; J gene: TRBJ1-5; CDR3 protein: CASSGEGSGNQPQHF; CDR3 DNA: TGTGCCAGCAGTGGCGAGGGCTCGGGCAATCAGCCCCAGCATTTT
V gene: TRBV5-1; D gene: TRBD2; clone size: NA; J gene: TRBJ2-7; CDR3 protein: CASSFLAGQNYEQYF; CDR3 DNA: TGCGCCAGCAGCTTCCTAGCGGGACAAAACTACGAGCAGTACTTC
V gene: TRBV29-1; D gene: NA; clone size: NA; J gene: TRBJ2-3; CDR3 protein: CSVVYYLAADTQYF; CDR3 DNA: TGCAGCGTCGTATACTATTTAGCGGCGGATACGCAGTATTTT
V gene: TRBV19; D gene: TRBD2; clone size: NA; J gene: TRBJ2-1; CDR3 protein: CASSTTSGRDNEQFF; CDR3 DNA: TGTGCCAGTAGCACGACTAGCGGGAGAGACAATGAGCAGTTCTTC
V gene: TRBV6-6; D gene: TRBD1; clone size: NA; J gene: TRBJ2-4; CDR3 protein: CASSYRDRNPKNIQYF; CDR3 DNA: TGTGCCAGCAGTTACCGGGACAGGAATCCCAAAAACATTCAGTACTTC
V gene: TRBV28; D gene: TRBD1; clone size: NA; J gene: TRBJ1-5; CDR3 protein: CASSWTGSNQPQHF; CDR3 DNA: TGTGCCAGCAGTTGGACAGGTTCTAATCAGCCCCAGCATTTT
V gene: TRBV10-2; D gene: NA; clone size: once; J gene: TRBJ2-3; CDR3 protein: CASNNQGTFTDTQYF; CDR3 DNA: TGCGCCAGCAACAACCAGGGAACCTTCACAGATACGCAGTATTTT
V gene: TRBV2; D gene: TRBD1; clone size: NA; J gene: TRBJ1-5; CDR3 protein: CASRESTGFGNQPQHF; CDR3 DNA: TGTGCCAGCAGGGAATCGACAGGGTTCGGCAATCAGCCCCAGCATTTT